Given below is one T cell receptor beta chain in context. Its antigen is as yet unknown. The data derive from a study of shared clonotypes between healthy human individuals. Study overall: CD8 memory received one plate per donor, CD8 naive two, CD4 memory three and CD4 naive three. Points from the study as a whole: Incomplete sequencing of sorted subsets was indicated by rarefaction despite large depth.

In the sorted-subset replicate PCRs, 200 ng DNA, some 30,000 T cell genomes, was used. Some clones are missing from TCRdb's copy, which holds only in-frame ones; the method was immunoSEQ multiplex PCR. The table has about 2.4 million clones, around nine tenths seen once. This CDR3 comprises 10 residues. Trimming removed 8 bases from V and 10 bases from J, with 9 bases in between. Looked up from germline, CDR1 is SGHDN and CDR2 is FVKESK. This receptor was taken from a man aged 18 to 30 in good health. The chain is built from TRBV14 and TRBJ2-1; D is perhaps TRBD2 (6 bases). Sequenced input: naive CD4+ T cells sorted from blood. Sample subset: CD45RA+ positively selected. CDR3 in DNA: TGTGCCAGCTGGGACTTGGAGCAGTTCTTC. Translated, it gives CASWDLEQFF.